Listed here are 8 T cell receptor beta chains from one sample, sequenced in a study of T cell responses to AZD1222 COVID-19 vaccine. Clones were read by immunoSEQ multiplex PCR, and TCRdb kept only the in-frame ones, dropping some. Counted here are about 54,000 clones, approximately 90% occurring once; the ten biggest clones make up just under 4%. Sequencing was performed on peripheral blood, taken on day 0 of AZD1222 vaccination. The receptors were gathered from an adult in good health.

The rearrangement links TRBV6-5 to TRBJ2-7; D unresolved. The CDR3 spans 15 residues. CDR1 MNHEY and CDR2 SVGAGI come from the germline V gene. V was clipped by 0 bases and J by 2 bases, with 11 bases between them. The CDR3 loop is CASSYSAASPYEQYF. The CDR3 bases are TGTGCCAGCAGTTACTCGGCGGCGTCCCCCTACGAGCAGTACTTC.

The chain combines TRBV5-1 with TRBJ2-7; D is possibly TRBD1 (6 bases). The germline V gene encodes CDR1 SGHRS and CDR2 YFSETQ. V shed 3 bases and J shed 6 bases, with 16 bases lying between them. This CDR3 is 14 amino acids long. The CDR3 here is CASSYGTPGGEQYF. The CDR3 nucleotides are TGCGCCAGCAGCTACGGGACACCCGGTGGCGAGCAGTACTTC.

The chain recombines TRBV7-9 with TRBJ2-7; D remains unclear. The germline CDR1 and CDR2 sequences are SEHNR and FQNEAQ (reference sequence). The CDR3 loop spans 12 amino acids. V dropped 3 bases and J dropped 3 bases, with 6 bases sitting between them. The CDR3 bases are TGTGCCAGCAGCTTGGTACACTACGAGCAGTACTTC. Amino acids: CASSLVHYEQYF.

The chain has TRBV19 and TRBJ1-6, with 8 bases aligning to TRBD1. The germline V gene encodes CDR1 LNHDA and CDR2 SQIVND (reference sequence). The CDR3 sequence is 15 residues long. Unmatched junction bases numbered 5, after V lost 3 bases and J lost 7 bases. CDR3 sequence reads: CASSIGTGVNSPLHF. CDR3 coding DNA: TGTGCCAGTAGTATCGGGACAGGAGTCAATTCACCCCTCCACTTT.

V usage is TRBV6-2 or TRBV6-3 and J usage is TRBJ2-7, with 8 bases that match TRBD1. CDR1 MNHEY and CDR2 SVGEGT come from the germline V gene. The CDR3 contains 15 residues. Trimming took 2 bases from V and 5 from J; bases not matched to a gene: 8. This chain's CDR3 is CASSYLDREADEQYF. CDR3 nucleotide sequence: TGTGCCAGCAGTTACCTGGACAGGGAGGCCGACGAGCAGTACTTC.

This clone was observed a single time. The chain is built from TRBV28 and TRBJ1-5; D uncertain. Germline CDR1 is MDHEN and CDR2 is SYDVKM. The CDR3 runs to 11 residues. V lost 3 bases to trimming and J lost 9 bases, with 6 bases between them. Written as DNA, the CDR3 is TGTGCCAGCAGTTTTAGTTGGCCCCAGCATTTT. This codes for CASSFSWPQHF.

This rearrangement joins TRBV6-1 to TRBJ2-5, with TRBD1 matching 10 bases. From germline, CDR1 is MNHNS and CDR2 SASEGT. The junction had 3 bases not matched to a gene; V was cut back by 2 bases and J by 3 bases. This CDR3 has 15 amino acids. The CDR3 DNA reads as TGTGCCAGCAGTGAAAGTGGGACAGGGGAAGAGACCCAGTACTTC. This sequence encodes CASSESGTGEETQYF.

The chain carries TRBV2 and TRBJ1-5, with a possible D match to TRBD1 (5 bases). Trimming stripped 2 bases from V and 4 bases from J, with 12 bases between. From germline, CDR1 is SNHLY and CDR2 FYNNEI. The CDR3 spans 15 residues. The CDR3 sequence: CASSELGRGNQPQHF. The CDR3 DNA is TGTGCCAGCAGTGAACTGGGGCGAGGAAATCAGCCCCAGCATTTT.